This record looks at one TCR beta chain sequence and its context. This sample was included in a study of blood T cell repertoires in COVID-19. V was shortened by 3 bases and J by 5 bases, with 17 bases between the two germline ends. This CDR3 has 15 amino acids. Germline V CDR1 and CDR2: KGHSY, FQNENV. Sequencing was performed with immunoSEQ multiplex PCR; in TCRdb, only in-frame clones are kept and a portion is missing. The sample shows about 170,000 clones, about nine tenths of them seen only once. This receptor was obtained from a man aged 65 to 79 with acute or convalescent COVID-19. The specimen sequenced was peripheral blood. The V gene is TRBV16, the J gene TRBJ2-7; D perhaps matches TRBD1 (5 bases). The CDR3 sequence: CASSQARAEVNEQYF. The DNA of the CDR3 is TGTGCCAGCAGCCAGGCCAGGGCAGAGGTCAACGAGCAGTACTTC.